This T cell receptor beta chain was found in a study of T cell repertoires in cytomegalovirus infection. Study overall: Evidence of both CMV infection and a matching HLA type came from public TCR beta signatures. Study conclusions and caveats: Identification of carriers of CMV plus the relevant HLA was achieved through cumulative public TCR beta family frequency. Clonotypes of TCR beta that were HLA-C-restricted and CMV-specific dominated the ex vivo response.

TCRdb re-called the reads with MiXCR, one entry per CDR3 protein. The repertoire holds fewer than 700,000 distinct CDR3 sequences, with roughly a quarter as singletons. There are a few counts of this clonotype. What it binds is not known. The germline gives CDR1 MNHEY, CDR2 SVGEGT. Deletions cut 6 bases from V and 0 bases from J, with 12 bases between. The CDR3 spans 15 residues. The receptor comes from a human donor in good health (CMV status not recorded). Some clones in this sample may be carry-over from other donors' samples. V is TRBV6-2 or TRBV6-3 and J is TRBJ1-3, with D perhaps TRBD1 (5 bases). The sequenced sample was CD8+ T cells from PBMCs. CDR3: CASRRDRGSGNTIYF. The CDR3, as DNA: TGTGCCAGCAGACGTGACAGAGGCTCTGGAAACACCATATATTTT.